This record covers a single TCR beta chain. This clone appeared once. The specificity of this receptor is unknown. No quality values exist for individual bases; no much larger clone is one base distant. This sample stems from a study of blood T cell repertoires in COVID-19 (dated by TCRdb to 2020 to 2022). Some background on the complete study: Samples covering the acute and convalescent phases of COVID-19 were provided by collaborators in the United States, Italy and Spain. The prospective study material was composed of cDNA or gDNA derived from T cells, B-cell-depleted T cells, or PBMCs. Samples were obtained from the ongoing ImmuneRACE study (first 160 participants) and from some 1,300 subjects provided by 6 global collaborators. A de-identified subject ID, COVID-19 status, age in years and sex were almost always included in the sample metadata. A freely available public database, intended as a resource for researchers studying the immune response to SARS-CoV-2, is where the repertoires were released. HLA class I and class II types, where available, came from metadata supplied by the sample provider rather than from assay-based typing. The dataset comprised deeply sampled blood TCRbeta repertoires from subjects exposed to, actively infected with, or recovered from COVID-19. The study at large found these results: How much clinical and demographic metadata was included differed by source and by participant, and the metadata was provided uncurated.

The immunoSEQ Assay, a bias-controlled multiplex PCR, was used to amplify TCRbeta CDR3 regions from genomic DNA. The original pipeline was this. Nucleated cell counts per sample were estimated from amplification of reference gene primers within the assay. To quantify the absolute abundance of each unique TCRbeta CDR3 rearrangement, sequence reads were collapsed and filtered. For each sample, productive Simpson clonality was calculated by taking the square root of Simpson's diversity index across productive rearrangements. What TCRdb holds here is the immuneACCESS table cut down to in-frame rearrangements. Part of the clones is not present; checked against another copy, under half of the missing clones reflect an unresolved V gene, and the others are unexplained. V, J and clone size derive from that table, while D and trimming were established from the DNA sequence. Across this sample there are 200,000 to 250,000 clones, with roughly 80% seen only once. The ten largest account for 8.2% of the sample.

The V and J ends are trimmed by 4 bases and 8 bases, leaving 26 bases between them. CDR1 and CDR2 are drawn from the germline V gene: MNHNS, SASEGT. The CDR3 spans 17 residues, from the cysteine through the phenylalanine. Only the CDR3 region is kept as DNA, spanning 51 bases read in frame from base 1. At one collaborating source in Seattle, patients were enrolled during active infection and were followed longitudinally through the course of disease. Whole blood was collected in K2EDTA tubes by collaborating institutions according to the institutions' own protocols. For TCRbeta analysis, collaborators shipped samples in one of three forms: frozen whole blood, isolated PBMCs, or DNA extracted from either of those sample types.

The sequence was obtained from an elderly woman with COVID-19, enrolled during active disease. The chain links TRBV6-1 with TRBJ1-2, with TRBD1 perhaps the D gene, on 6 matching bases. Source material: peripheral blood. Here is the DNA: TGTGCCAGCAGTGGACCGTCCGGGACAACGTCAGGATACGGCTACACCTTC. It translates as CASSGPSGTTSGYGYTF.